Below, 10 T cell receptor beta chains from the same sample are listed, as sequenced in a study of blood T cells in healthy people across ages. Using a J-beta primer mix together with a sample-barcoded 5' primer, a second PCR was run for about 6 to 12 cycles. TCRdb ran MiXCR on the 5' RACE reads and lists one entry per CDR3 protein. Here the sample spans about 1,800,000 distinct CDR3 sequences, about 28% being singletons. The sequencing sample was made of blood. The source of these receptors is a young woman in good health.

This clonotype has ten or more counts. This chain connects TRBV7-9 to TRBJ1-2; 7 nucleotides line up with TRBD1. Trimming at V came to 5 bases and at J to 13 bases, leaving 19 bases not matched to a gene. Per germline, CDR1 SEHNR and CDR2 FQNEAQ (reference sequence). The CDR3 totals 15 residues. The CDR3 here is CASSPQEEGAVGSTF. In DNA form, the CDR3 reads TGTGCCAGCAGCCCCCAAGAGGAGGGGGCGGTCGGATCCACCTTC.

This clonotype was seen repeatedly, ten times or more. V is TRBV29-1 and J is TRBJ2-7, with D perhaps TRBD1 (6 bases). The germline gives CDR1 SQVTM, CDR2 ANQGSEA. Trimming took 6 bases from V and 1 from J, leaving 16 bases between them. The CDR3 is made up of 14 amino acids. CDR3 bases: TGCAGCGTATACAGTTGGGGGCCATCCTACGAGCAGTACTTC. Its protein is CSVYSWGPSYEQYF.

In its sample, this clonotype was seen a few times. The CDR3 here is CATRAPYKDTQYF. The CDR3 DNA is TGTGCCACCAGGGCCCCTTATAAGGATACGCAGTATTTT. J is TRBJ2-3 and V is TRBV24-1; D not resolved. Between the trimmed V and J ends, which lost 7 bases and 6 bases, there was a span of 13 bases. This CDR3 has 13 residues. The germline CDR1 and CDR2 sequences are KGHDR and SFDVKD.

In its sample, this clonotype was seen a few times. The J gene is TRBJ2-1, the V gene TRBV7-9, with TRBD2 as a possible D gene (5 bases). The CDR3 covers 14 residues. V was clipped by 5 bases and J by 13 bases, with 21 bases between them. From germline, CDR1 is SEHNR and CDR2 FQNEAQ (reference sequence). CDR3 amino acids: CASSIGGAQETQFF. The CDR3 bases are TGTGCCAGCAGCATCGGAGGAGCCCAAGAGACCCAGTTCTTC.

This clonotype showed up many times. The chain uses TRBV5-1 and TRBJ2-6; D gene unclear. The V gene lost 2 bases and the J gene lost 0 bases, with 6 bases spanning the gap. There are 15 residues in the CDR3. Germline lookup yields CDR1 SGHRS and CDR2 YFSETQ. DNA for the CDR3: TGCGCCAGCAGCTTAACCAACTCTGGGGCCAACGTCCTGACTTTC. Translating gives CASSLTNSGANVLTF.

The rearrangement links TRBV4-1 to TRBJ2-2; D is ambiguous. Trimming took off 3 bases at V and 1 base at J, with 6 bases between the two ends. Germline V CDR1 and CDR2: MGHRA, YSYEKL. The CDR3 sequence is 14 residues long. The CDR3 region is CASSHVWNTGELFF. In nucleotides, the CDR3 is TGCGCCAGCAGCCATGTCTGGAACACCGGGGAGCTGTTTTTT.

A remark on this clonotype: An end of the junction does not agree with germline; a read error may underlie this. This chain links TRBV24-1 with TRBJ2-1; the D gene is possibly TRBD1 (5 bases). The CDR3 is 17 residues long. CDR1 is KGHDR, CDR2 SFDVKD, per germline. CDR3 DNA: TGTGCCACGAGTGTGACCCCTTCAGGGCAGCTCGACAATGAGCAGTTCTTC. Its translation is CATSVTPSGQLDNEQFF.

Of note for this clonotype: Relative to the germline gene, one junction end is altered; a read error may explain this. The rearrangement uses TRBV3-1 and TRBJ1-1; 8 bases align to TRBD1. Germline V lookup: CDR1 LGHDT, CDR2 YNNKEL (reference sequence). The CDR3 is made up of 15 amino acids. CDR3 residues: CASSQFGQGRTEAFF. Here the CDR3 DNA reads TGTGCTAGCAGCCAATTTGGACAGGGTCGAACTGAAGCTTTCTTT. The full variable domain, with the rest looked up from reference TRBV3-1 and TRBJ1-1, is DTAVSQTPKYLVTQMGNDKSIKCEQNLGHDTMYWYKQDSKKFLKIMFSYNNKELIINETVPNRFSPKSPDKAHLNLHINSLELGDSAVYFCASSQFGQGRTEAFFGQGTRLTVV.

This chain joins TRBV9 and TRBJ2-7; 8 bases map to TRBD1. Germline V gene lookup returns CDR1 SGDLS and CDR2 YYNGEE. The CDR3 sequence is 15 residues long. V lost 0 bases, J lost 4 bases, and 6 bases stayed unmatched. Here the CDR3 reads CASSVGTGSGYEQYF. The DNA of the CDR3 is TGTGCCAGCAGCGTAGGGACAGGGAGCGGGTACGAGCAGTACTTC. The full variable domain, with the rest looked up from reference TRBV9 and TRBJ2-7, is DSGVTQTPKHLITATGQRVTLRCSPRSGDLSVYWYQQSLDQGLQFLIQYYNGEERAKGNILERFSAQQFPDLHSELNLSSLELGDSALYFCASSVGTGSGYEQYFGPGTRLTVT.

This rearrangement joins TRBV29-1 to TRBJ1-1; D may be TRBD1 (6 bases). The CDR3 contains 17 residues. CDR1 and CDR2 (germline): SQVTM, ANQGSEA. V was pared by 1 base and J by 0 bases, with 18 bases between. The CDR3 DNA sequence: TGCAGCGTTGAAGCCCCCCCAGGGGCTCTAATGAACACTGAAGCTTTCTTT. Encoded protein: CSVEAPPGALMNTEAFF. The full variable domain, its missing parts supplied by reference TRBV29-1 and TRBJ1-1, is SAVISQKPSRDICQRGTSLTIQCQVDSQVTMMFWYRQQPGQSLTLIATANQGSEATYESGFVIDKFPISRPNLTFSTLTVSNMSPEDSSIYLCSVEAPPGALMNTEAFFGQGTRLTVV.